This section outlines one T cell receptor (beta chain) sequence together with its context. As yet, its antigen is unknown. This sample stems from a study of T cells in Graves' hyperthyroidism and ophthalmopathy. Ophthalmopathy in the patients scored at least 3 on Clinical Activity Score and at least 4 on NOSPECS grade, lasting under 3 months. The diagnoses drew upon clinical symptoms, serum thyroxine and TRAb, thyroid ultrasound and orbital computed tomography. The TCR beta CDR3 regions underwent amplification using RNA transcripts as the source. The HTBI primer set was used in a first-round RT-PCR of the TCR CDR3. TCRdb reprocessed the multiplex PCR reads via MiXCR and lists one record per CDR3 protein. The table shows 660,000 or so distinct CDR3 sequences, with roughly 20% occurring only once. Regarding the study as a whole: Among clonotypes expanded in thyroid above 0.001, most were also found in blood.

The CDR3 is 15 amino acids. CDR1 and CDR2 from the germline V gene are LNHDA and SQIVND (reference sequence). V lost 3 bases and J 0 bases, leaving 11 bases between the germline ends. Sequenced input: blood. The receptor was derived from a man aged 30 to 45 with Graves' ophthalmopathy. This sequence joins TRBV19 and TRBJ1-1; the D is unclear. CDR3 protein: CASSIFNSLNTEAFF. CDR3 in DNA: TGTGCCAGTAGTATCTTCAACAGCCTGAACACTGAAGCTTTCTTT.